These 24 T cell receptor beta chains were sequenced from one sample in a study of post-analysis software for immune sequencing data. General study results and limits: Patients showed TRBV5-6, TRBV5-1 and TRBV20-1 among roughly 5 TRBV segments more frequent than in controls.

These receptors are not linked to any known antigen. Carried by the TCR beta cDNA libraries were unique molecular identifiers. TCRdb processed the PCR reads anew with MiXCR; each CDR3 protein has one entry. The sample has roughly 540,000 distinct CDR3 sequences, approximately 31% seen once. Sequenced sample: blood. Source of these receptors: a girl under 18 with multiple sclerosis.

The V gene is TRBV7-9, the J gene TRBJ1-2; the D is unclear. Trimming took 1 base from V and 4 from J, leaving 13 bases between them. The CDR3 is 15 residues long. CDR1 and CDR2 from the germline V gene are SEHNR and FQNEAQ (reference sequence). CDR3 nucleotide sequence: TGTGCCAGCAGCTTAGAGGTGCAGGTCCCCTATGGCTACACCTTC. Protein: CASSLEVQVPYGYTF. The full variable domain, with the rest looked up from reference TRBV7-9 and TRBJ1-2, is DTGVSQNPRHKITKRGQNVTFRCDPISEHNRLYWYRQTLGQGPEFLTYFQNEAQLEKSRLLSDRFSAERPKGSFSTLEIQRTEQGDSAMYLCASSLEVQVPYGYTFGSGTRLTVV.

This clonotype was seen more than once but under ten times. The chain has TRBV5-1 and TRBJ2-6; no clear D gene. The V gene's germline CDR1 is SGHRS and CDR2 YFSETQ. The CDR3 contains 13 residues. The V and J ends lost 6 bases and 4 bases respectively, with 8 bases between them. Here the CDR3 DNA reads TGCGCCAGCAATAAAGCCGGGGCCAACGTCCTGACTTTC. Its translation is CASNKAGANVLTF. Drawing the rest from reference TRBV5-1 and TRBJ2-6, the complete variable domain is KAGVTQTPRYLIKTRGQQVTLSCSPISGHRSVSWYQQTPGQGLQFLFEYFSETQRNKGNFPGRFSGRQFSNSRSEMNVSTLELGDSALYLCASNKAGANVLTFGAGSRLTVL.

Details on this clonotype: Since the CDR3 does not end with the conserved phenylalanine or tryptophan, this likely comes from a read error. CDR3 region: CSASSLAGDVTDTQYC. Written as DNA, the CDR3 is TGCAGTGCTAGCTCTCTAGCGGGGGATGTCACAGATACGCAGTATTGT. The chain is built from TRBV20-1 and TRBJ2-3; 10 nucleotides line up with TRBD2. Trimming cost V 3 bases and J 2 bases; bases outside gene matches: 8. The length of the CDR3 is 16 residues. CDR1 DFQATT and CDR2 SNEGSKA come from the germline V gene (reference sequence).

In this sample, this clonotype turned up a few times. The chain joins TRBV4-1 to TRBJ1-1, with TRBD1 matching over 7 bases. The CDR3 covers 15 residues. Trimming removed 4 bases from V and 1 base from J; junction bases left unmatched: 6. CDR1 and CDR2 from the germline V gene are MGHRA and YSYEKL. CDR3 bases: TGCGCCAGCAGCCCCCCGGGACAGAGGAACACTGAAGCTTTCTTT. Translated: CASSPPGQRNTEAFF.

There are a few counts of this clonotype. The chain recombines TRBV6-6 with TRBJ2-4; D may correspond to TRBD1 or TRBD2 (5 bases each). The CDR3 spans 11 residues. Germline-derived CDR1 and CDR2 are MNHNY and SVGAGI (reference sequence). V lost 5 bases and J lost 13, with 12 bases in between. The CDR3 nucleotides are TGTGCCAGCAGTAGACAAGGGGAGCAGTACTTC. The encoded protein is CASSRQGEQYF.

The rearrangement joins TRBV29-1 to TRBJ1-1; D is uncertain. CDR1 and CDR2 (germline): SQVTM, ANQGSEA. This CDR3 region has 11 residues. Trimming stripped 4 bases from V and 8 bases from J, with 11 bases between. The CDR3 DNA follows: TGCAGCGTTGGTGGCCAGTTAGAAGCTTTCTTT. Amino acid sequence: CSVGGQLEAFF.

This clonotype was recorded only once. The genes are TRBV3-1 and TRBJ2-5, with D perhaps being TRBD1 or TRBD2 (5 bases each). V lost 4 bases, J lost 0 bases, and 12 bases lay in between. CDR3 length: 15 residues. Germline-derived CDR1 and CDR2 are LGHDT and YNNKEL (reference sequence). The CDR3 loop is CASSPLGTDQETQYF. In nucleotides, the CDR3 is TGTGCCAGCAGCCCCCTCGGGACGGACCAAGAGACCCAGTACTTC.

This clonotype was detected many times. V gene TRBV29-1 combines with J gene TRBJ2-6; TRBD1 aligns across 7 bases. The CDR3 runs to 15 residues. Germline CDR1 is SQVTM and CDR2 is ANQGSEA. V lost 5 bases, J lost 0 bases, and 4 bases stayed unmatched. CDR3 protein: CSVLRTGSGANVLTF. The CDR3 DNA reads as TGCAGCGTTCTCAGGACAGGCTCTGGGGCCAACGTCCTGACTTTC.

This clonotype was counted ten times or more. The chain employs TRBV7-2 and TRBJ2-2; D is perhaps TRBD2 (6 bases). Trimming took 5 bases from V and 4 from J, leaving 11 bases between them. The CDR3 has 14 residues. Germline CDR1 and CDR2: SGHTA and FQGNSA. The DNA of the CDR3 is TGTGCCAGCAGCCCGCTCGGGGGCACCGGGGAGCTGTTTTTT. Translated: CASSPLGGTGELFF.

This clonotype was detected a few times. The rearrangement uses TRBV18 and TRBJ1-4, with 10 bases fitting TRBD1. The CDR3 is 15 amino acids. Germline CDR1 KGHSH, CDR2 LQKENI. Trimming took 3 bases from V and 8 from J; bases not matched to a gene: 6. The CDR3 nucleotides read TGTGCCAGCTCACCCGACAGGGGGCGCGGCGAAAAACTGTTTTTT. Its translation: CASSPDRGRGEKLFF.

The genes are TRBV12-3 or TRBV12-4 and TRBJ2-7, with a tentative D call TRBD2 (5 bases). The V and J ends lost 5 bases and 2 bases respectively, with 16 bases between them. The CDR3 has 15 amino acids. The CDR3 reads CASSGGSYPTYEQYF. For the CDR3, the DNA is TGTGCCAGCAGTGGAGGCAGCTACCCCACCTACGAGCAGTACTTC.

A few counts support this clonotype. V and J are TRBV24-1 and TRBJ1-4, with 9 bases aligning to TRBD1. With 4 bases clipped from V and 3 bases from J, the junction kept 5 bases outside the gene matches. This CDR3 spans 16 amino acids. Per the germline V gene, CDR1 is KGHDR and CDR2 is SFDVKD. The CDR3 nucleotides read TGTGCCACCAGTGACCCGGGACAGGGACCTAATGAAAAACTGTTTTTT. It codes for CATSDPGQGPNEKLFF.

This clonotype was counted only a few times. The J gene is TRBJ2-6, the V gene TRBV28, with D uncertain. V was cut by 8 bases and J by 7 bases, with 9 bases left in between. Germline CDR1 reads MDHEN; CDR2 reads SYDVKM. The CDR3 is 12 amino acids. CDR3 loop: CASGSLANVLTF. The DNA for the CDR3 is TGTGCCAGCGGCTCCTTAGCCAACGTCCTGACTTTC.

Many counts were recorded for this clonotype. The chain couples TRBV7-2 to TRBJ2-1; D is ambiguous. The CDR3 spans 15 residues. Deletions cut 1 base from V and 9 bases from J, with 16 bases between. Germline CDR1 SGHTA, CDR2 FQGNSA. The CDR3 DNA reads as TGTGCCAGCAGCTTAGGCACCCGAAAGGATGTTGAGCAGTTCTTC. It is translated as CASSLGTRKDVEQFF.

In this sample, this clonotype turned up a few times. The V and J genes are TRBV6-6 and TRBJ2-3, with D unclear. The CDR3 runs to 14 residues. Germline values: CDR1 MNHNY, CDR2 SVGAGI (reference sequence). V was pared by 5 bases and J by 9 bases, with 18 bases between. CDR3 in DNA: TGTGCCAGCAGTCCTAGGGCCCGCCCCTCAACGCAGTATTTT. It yields the protein CASSPRARPSTQYF.

CDR3: CASSYGLAGGPNEQFF. The CDR3 coding sequence is TGTGCCAGCAGCTACGGACTAGCGGGGGGGCCGAATGAGCAGTTCTTC. The chain employs TRBV11-3 and TRBJ2-1; TRBD2 matches at 15 bases. The germline V gene encodes CDR1 SGHNT and CDR2 YENEEA. V gave up 4 bases and J gave up 7 bases; unmatched junction bases: 5. The CDR3 contains 16 residues.

The chain combines TRBV6-2 or TRBV6-3 with TRBJ2-5; 7 nucleotides line up with TRBD1. V shed 5 bases and J 6 bases; nucleotides not matched to a gene: 9. The CDR3 contains 14 residues. Germline V lookup: CDR1 MNHEY, CDR2 SVGEGT. CDR3 DNA: TGTGCCAGCAGTCGAGCCGGGACAGTTAAGACCCAGTACTTC. Protein: CASSRAGTVKTQYF.

The chain links TRBV5-1 to TRBJ2-1, with 12 bases aligning to TRBD2. The J segment lost 4 bases and the V segment lost 3 bases, leaving 8 bases of the junction unmatched. Germline V gene sequence: CDR1 SGHRS, CDR2 YFSETQ. The CDR3 covers 17 residues. CDR3 in amino acids: CASSSPGLAGIYNEQFF. The CDR3 DNA reads as TGCGCCAGCAGCTCCCCGGGACTAGCGGGTATTTACAATGAGCAGTTCTTC.

This clonotype was observed a handful of times. The rearrangement uses TRBV12-3 or TRBV12-4 and TRBJ2-1; TRBD2 matches at 10 bases. The CDR3 contains 13 residues. V gave up 4 bases and J gave up 14 bases; unmatched junction bases: 8. The CDR3 bases are TGTGCCAGCAGTTCTCTAGCGGGGGAATATGAGTTCTTC. Translated, it gives CASSSLAGEYEFF.

This clonotype was observed many times. The V call is TRBV7-2, the J call TRBJ2-1; D possibly uses TRBD1 or TRBD2 (5 bases each). Trimming removed 4 bases from V and 6 bases from J, with 13 bases in between. Germline V lookup: CDR1 SGHTA, CDR2 FQGNSA. CDR3 length equals 14 residues. The CDR3 sequence is CASSYRDPANEQFF. DNA for the CDR3: TGTGCCAGCAGCTACCGGGACCCGGCCAATGAGCAGTTCTTC.

This clonotype has just a few counts. An end of the junction differs from the germline gene, which may be a read error. The genes are TRBV24-1 and TRBJ2-3; TRBD2 matches 14 bases. The CDR3 has 16 residues. Germline V gene data show CDR1 as KGHDR and CDR2 as SFDVKD. CDR3 sequence reads: CATSDRGLAGADMQYF. CDR3 bases: TGTGCCACCAGTGACCGGGGACTAGCGGGGGCAGATATGCAGTATTTT.

The chain has TRBV27 and TRBJ1-2; D remains ambiguous. Germline CDR1 reads MNHEY; CDR2 reads SMNVEV (reference sequence). The CDR3 has 13 residues. Trimming pared 6 bases from V and 1 base from J, leaving 9 bases between. The CDR3 loop reads CASRPADNYGYTF. The CDR3 DNA sequence: TGTGCCAGCAGGCCGGCAGATAACTATGGCTACACCTTC.

This clonotype was found once. A junction boundary mismatches the germline segment, possibly from a read error. The gene calls are TRBV5-1 and TRBJ1-1; D gene uncertain. CDR1 and CDR2 (germline): SGHRS, YFSETQ. CDR3 length: 14 amino acids. The CDR3 sequence: CARSLTLENTEAFF. CDR3 coding DNA: TGCGCCAGAAGCTTGACGCTTGAGAACACTGAAGCTTTCTTT.

In this sample, this clonotype turned up a few times. The chain is built from TRBV20-1 and TRBJ2-7; D is undetermined. The V gene lost 3 bases and the J gene lost 6 bases, with 15 bases spanning the gap. CDR1 is DFQATT, CDR2 SNEGSKA, per germline (reference sequence). CDR3 length: 13 amino acids. Written as DNA, the CDR3 is TGCAGTGCTAGCCGCGTTACCTCGGGCGAGCAGTACTTC. This codes for CSASRVTSGEQYF.